Below, one TCR beta chain is given with its context. Adults between about 18 and 89 years of age took part from 24 US areas. Using immunoSEQ multiplex PCR, the repertoire was profiled, and TCRdb retains in-frame clones only, with some absent. The table shows about 270,000 clones, with 85% to 90% occurring only once. Trimming took 7 bases from V and 4 from J, leaving 13 bases between them. Germline CDR1 reads SNHLY; CDR2 reads FYNNEI. CDR3 length: 13 residues. This specimen belongs to a study of blood T cell repertoires in COVID-19. The sequence derives from a woman in her twenties or thirties with acute COVID-19. Sequencing used PBMCs or T cells enriched from blood (not recorded which). The rearrangement joins TRBV2 to TRBJ1-2; D is uncertain. The CDR3 region is CASNNSPSYGYTF. CDR3 nucleotides: TGTGCCAGCAATAACAGCCCCAGCTATGGCTACACCTTC.